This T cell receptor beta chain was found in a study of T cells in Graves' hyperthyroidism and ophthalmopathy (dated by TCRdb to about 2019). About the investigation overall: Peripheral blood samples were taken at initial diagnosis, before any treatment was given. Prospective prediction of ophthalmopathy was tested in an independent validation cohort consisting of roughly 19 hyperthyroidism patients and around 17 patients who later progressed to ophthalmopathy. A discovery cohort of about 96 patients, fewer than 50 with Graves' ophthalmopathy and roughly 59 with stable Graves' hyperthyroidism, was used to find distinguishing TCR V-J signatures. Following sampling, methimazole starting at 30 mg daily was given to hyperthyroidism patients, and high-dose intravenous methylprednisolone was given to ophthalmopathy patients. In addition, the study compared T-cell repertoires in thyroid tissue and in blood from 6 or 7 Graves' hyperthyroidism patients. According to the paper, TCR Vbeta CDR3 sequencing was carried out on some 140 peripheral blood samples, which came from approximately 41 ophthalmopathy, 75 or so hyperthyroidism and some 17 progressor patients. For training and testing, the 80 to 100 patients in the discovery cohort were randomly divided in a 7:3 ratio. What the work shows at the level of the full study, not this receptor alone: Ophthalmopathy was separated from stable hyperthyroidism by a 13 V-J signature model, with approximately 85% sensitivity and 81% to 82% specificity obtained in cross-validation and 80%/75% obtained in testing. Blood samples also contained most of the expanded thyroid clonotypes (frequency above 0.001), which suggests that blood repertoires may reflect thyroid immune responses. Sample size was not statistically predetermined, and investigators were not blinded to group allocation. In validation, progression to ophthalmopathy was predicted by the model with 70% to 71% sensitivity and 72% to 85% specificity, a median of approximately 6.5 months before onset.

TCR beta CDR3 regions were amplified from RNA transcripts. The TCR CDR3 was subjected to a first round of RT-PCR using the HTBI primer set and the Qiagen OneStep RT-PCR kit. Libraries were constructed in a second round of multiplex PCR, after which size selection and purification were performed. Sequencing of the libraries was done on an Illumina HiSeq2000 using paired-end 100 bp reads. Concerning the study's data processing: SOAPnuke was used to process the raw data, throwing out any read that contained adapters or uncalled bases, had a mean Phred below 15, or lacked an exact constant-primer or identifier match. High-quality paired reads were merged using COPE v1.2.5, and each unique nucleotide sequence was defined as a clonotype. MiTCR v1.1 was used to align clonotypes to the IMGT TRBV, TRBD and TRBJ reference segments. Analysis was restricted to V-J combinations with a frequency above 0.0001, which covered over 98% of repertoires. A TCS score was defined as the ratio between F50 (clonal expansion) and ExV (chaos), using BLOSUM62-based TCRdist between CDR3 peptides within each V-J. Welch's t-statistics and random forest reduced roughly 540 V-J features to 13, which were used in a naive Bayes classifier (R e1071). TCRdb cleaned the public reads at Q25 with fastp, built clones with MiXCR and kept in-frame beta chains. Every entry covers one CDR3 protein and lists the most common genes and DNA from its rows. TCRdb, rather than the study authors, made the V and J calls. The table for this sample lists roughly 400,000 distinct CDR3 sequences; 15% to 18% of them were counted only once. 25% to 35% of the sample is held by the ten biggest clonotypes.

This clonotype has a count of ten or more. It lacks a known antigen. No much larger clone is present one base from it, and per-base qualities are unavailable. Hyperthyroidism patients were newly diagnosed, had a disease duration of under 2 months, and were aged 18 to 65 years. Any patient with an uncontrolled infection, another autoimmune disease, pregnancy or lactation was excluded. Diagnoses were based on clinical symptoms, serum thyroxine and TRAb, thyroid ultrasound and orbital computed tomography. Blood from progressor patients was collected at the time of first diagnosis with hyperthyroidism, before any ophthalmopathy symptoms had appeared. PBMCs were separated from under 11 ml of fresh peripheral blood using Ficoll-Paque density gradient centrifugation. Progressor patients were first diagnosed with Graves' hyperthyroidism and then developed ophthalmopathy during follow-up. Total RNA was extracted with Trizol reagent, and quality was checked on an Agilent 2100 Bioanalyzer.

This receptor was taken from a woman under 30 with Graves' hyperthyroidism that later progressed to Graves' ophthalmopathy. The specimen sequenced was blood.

The DNA is TGTGCCTCTCAGCCCGGACAGGGGATAGATACGCAGTATTTT. The translation is CASQPGQGIDTQYF. The rearranged chain carries TRBV18 and TRBJ2-3; 9 middle bases align to TRBD1. The CDR3 runs 14 residues from the cysteine to the phenylalanine. Just CDR3 DNA is preserved here, 42 bases in frame from base 1. After removal of 11 bases from V and 5 bases from J, the junction retains 11 bases not matched to a gene. The germline V gene specifies KGHSH as CDR1 and LQKENI as CDR2.